Listed below are T cell receptor beta chains from one sample, sequenced in a study of blood T cells in healthy people across ages. TCRdb reanalysed the 5' RACE reads using MiXCR and keeps one entry per CDR3 protein. The sample lists roughly 790,000 distinct CDR3 sequences, around 40% occurring once. Input material: blood. These receptors were taken from a woman in her fifties or sixties in good health. CDR3s include the opening cysteine and the closing phenylalanine or tryptophan. Fields, in order: clone size, V gene, D gene, J gene, CDR3 DNA, CDR3 protein. A D gene is named only where the DNA matches it firmly. Only some rows state a clone size, as once, few, many or a class for expanded clones.

clone_size: .; v_call: TRBV29-1; d_call: TRBD1; j_call: TRBJ2-5; cdr3_nt: TGCAGCGGCGATGGACAGGGAGGAGAGACCCAGTACTTC; cdr3_aa: CSGDGQGGETQYF
clone_size: once; v_call: TRBV20-1; d_call: TRBD2; j_call: TRBJ2-1; cdr3_nt: TGCAGTGCTAGAGATTGGCGGGAGAATGAGCAGTTCTTC; cdr3_aa: CSARDWRENEQFF
clone_size: .; v_call: TRBV4-3; d_call: .; j_call: TRBJ2-7; cdr3_nt: TGCGCCAGCAGCCAAGCTGGGATAGCAGCCCTAACCTACGAGCAGTACTTC; cdr3_aa: CASSQAGIAALTYEQYF
clone_size: .; v_call: TRBV20-1; d_call: TRBD2; j_call: TRBJ2-7; cdr3_nt: TGCAGTGCACCCGGGACTAGCGGGGGGCCGCCTTCCTACGAGCAGTACTTC; cdr3_aa: CSAPGTSGGPPSYEQYF
clone_size: .; v_call: TRBV14; d_call: .; j_call: TRBJ2-4; cdr3_nt: TGTGCCAGCAGCCACGGACTTACCAATGAGCAGTACTTC; cdr3_aa: CASSHGLTNEQYF
clone_size: .; v_call: TRBV27; d_call: TRBD1; j_call: TRBJ2-5; cdr3_nt: TGTGCCAGCGGGACAGGGAAGATTGGAGGTCTAGAGACCCAGTACTTC; cdr3_aa: CASGTGKIGGLETQYF
clone_size: few; v_call: TRBV20-1; d_call: TRBD2; j_call: TRBJ2-1; cdr3_nt: TGCAGTGCTAGAAAGGGACTAGCGGGCCTAAGCTCCTACAATGAGCAGTTCTTC; cdr3_aa: CSARKGLAGLSSYNEQFF
clone_size: few; v_call: TRBV7-2; d_call: TRBD2; j_call: TRBJ2-3; cdr3_nt: TGTGCCAGCAGCTTACAACTAGCGGGAGGGCCTGGCGGAATTGATACGCAGTATTTT; cdr3_aa: CASSLQLAGGPGGIDTQYF
clone_size: few; v_call: TRBV29-1; d_call: .; j_call: TRBJ2-7; cdr3_nt: TGCAGCGTTGAAATCGTAGGTGGGGCTTACGAGCAGTACTTC; cdr3_aa: CSVEIVGGAYEQYF
clone_size: .; v_call: TRBV12-3/TRBV12-4; d_call: .; j_call: TRBJ1-2; cdr3_nt: TGTGCCAGCAGTTTAGACGGTGCTTCCTATGGCTACACCTTC; cdr3_aa: CASSLDGASYGYTF
clone_size: .; v_call: TRBV20-1; d_call: TRBD1; j_call: TRBJ2-3; cdr3_nt: TGCAGTGCTAGACGGGGACAGGGTTTGTACGATACGCAGTATTTT; cdr3_aa: CSARRGQGLYDTQYF
clone_size: .; v_call: TRBV6-5; d_call: TRBD2; j_call: TRBJ2-7; cdr3_nt: TGTGCCAGCAGTTACTCGCGGGAGGGATACGAGCAGTACTTC; cdr3_aa: CASSYSREGYEQYF
clone_size: .; v_call: TRBV18; d_call: TRBD1; j_call: TRBJ1-1; cdr3_nt: TGTGCCAGCTCACCACTAGGGACAGCCCTCTTTCAGAACACTGAAGCTTTCTTT; cdr3_aa: CASSPLGTALFQNTEAFF
clone_size: once; v_call: TRBV6-5; d_call: .; j_call: TRBJ1-1; cdr3_nt: TGTGCTAGCAGTGAGACCGGGACGCCCGAAACTGAAGCTTTCTTT; cdr3_aa: CASSETGTPETEAFF
clone_size: .; v_call: TRBV7-2; d_call: .; j_call: TRBJ2-5; cdr3_nt: TGTGCCAGCACGGTACGGCGAGGGGAGGAGACCCAGTACTTC; cdr3_aa: CASTVRRGEETQYF
clone_size: .; v_call: TRBV20-1; d_call: .; j_call: TRBJ2-7; cdr3_nt: TGCAGTGCTACCCGGGCGAGGGCCTCCTACAATGAGCAGTACTTC; cdr3_aa: CSATRARASYNEQYF
clone_size: .; v_call: TRBV12-3/TRBV12-4; d_call: .; j_call: TRBJ1-2; cdr3_nt: TGTGCCAGCAGCCTAACTCGGACCTCGACTTCTCGCGGCTACACCTTC; cdr3_aa: CASSLTRTSTSRGYTF